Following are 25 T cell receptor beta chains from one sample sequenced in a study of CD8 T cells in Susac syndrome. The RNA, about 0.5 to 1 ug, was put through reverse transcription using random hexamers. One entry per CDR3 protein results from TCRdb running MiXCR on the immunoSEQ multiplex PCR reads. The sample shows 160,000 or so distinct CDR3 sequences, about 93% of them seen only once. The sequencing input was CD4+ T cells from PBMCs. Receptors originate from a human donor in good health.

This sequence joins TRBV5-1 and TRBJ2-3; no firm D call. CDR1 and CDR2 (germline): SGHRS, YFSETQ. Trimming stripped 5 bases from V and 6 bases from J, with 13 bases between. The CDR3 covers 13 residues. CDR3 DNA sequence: TGCGCCAGCAGTCCTAGAATGCTGGATACGCAGTATTTT. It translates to CASSPRMLDTQYF.

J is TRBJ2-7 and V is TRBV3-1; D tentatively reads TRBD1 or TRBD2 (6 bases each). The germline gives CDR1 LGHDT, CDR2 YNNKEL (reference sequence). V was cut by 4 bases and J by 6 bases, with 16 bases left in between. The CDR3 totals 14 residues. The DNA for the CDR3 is TGTGCCAGCAGCCCACAGGGATTGGGAGGCGAGCAGTACTTC. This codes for CASSPQGLGGEQYF.

The CDR3 nucleotides are TGTGCCAGCAGTGGCGACATCTACCGGTACTCATATGGCTACACCTTC. Protein: CASSGDIYRYSYGYTF. V and J are TRBV2 and TRBJ1-2; no firm D call. CDR1 is SNHLY, CDR2 FYNNEI, per germline. The CDR3 has 16 amino acids. The V gene lost 4 bases and the J gene lost 5 bases, with 20 bases spanning the gap.

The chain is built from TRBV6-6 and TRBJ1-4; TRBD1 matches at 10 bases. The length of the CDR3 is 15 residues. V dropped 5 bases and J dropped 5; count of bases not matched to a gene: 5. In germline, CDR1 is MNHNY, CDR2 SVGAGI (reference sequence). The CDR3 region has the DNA TGTGCCAGCAGTCGCGGACAGGGGGGGAATGAAAAACTGTTTTTT. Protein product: CASSRGQGGNEKLFF.

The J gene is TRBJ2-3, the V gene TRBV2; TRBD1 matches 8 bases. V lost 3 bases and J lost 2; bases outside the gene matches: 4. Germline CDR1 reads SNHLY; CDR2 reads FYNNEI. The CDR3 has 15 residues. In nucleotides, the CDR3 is TGTGCCAGCAGTGATTGGACAGGGTTCACAGATACGCAGTATTTT. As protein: CASSDWTGFTDTQYF.

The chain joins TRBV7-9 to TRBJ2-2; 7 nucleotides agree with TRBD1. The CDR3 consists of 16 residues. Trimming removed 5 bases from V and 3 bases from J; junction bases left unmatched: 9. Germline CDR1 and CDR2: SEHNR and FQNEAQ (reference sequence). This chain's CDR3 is CASSPRGDRYTGELFF. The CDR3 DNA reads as TGTGCCAGCAGCCCGCGTGGGGACAGATACACCGGGGAGCTGTTTTTT. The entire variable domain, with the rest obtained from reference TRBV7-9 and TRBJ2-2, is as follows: DTGVSQNPRHKITKRGQNVTFRCDPISEHNRLYWYRQTLGQGPEFLTYFQNEAQLEKSRLLSDRFSAERPKGSFSTLEIQRTEQGDSAMYLCASSPRGDRYTGELFFGEGSRLTVL.

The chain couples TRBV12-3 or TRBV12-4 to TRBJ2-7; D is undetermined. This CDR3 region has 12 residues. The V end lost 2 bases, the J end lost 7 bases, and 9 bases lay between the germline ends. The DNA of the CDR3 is TGTGCCAGCAGTTTATCCCTTGGGGAGCAGTACTTC. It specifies CASSLSLGEQYF.

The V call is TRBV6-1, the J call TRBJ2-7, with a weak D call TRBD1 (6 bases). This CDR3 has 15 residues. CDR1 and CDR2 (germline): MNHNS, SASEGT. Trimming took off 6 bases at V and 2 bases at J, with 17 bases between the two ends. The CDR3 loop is CASSVGSTGTYEQYF. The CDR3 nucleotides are TGTGCCAGCAGCGTAGGTTCGACAGGCACCTACGAGCAGTACTTC.

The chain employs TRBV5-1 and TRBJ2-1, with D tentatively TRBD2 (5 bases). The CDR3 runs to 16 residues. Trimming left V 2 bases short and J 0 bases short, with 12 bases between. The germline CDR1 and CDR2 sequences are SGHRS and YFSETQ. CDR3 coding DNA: TGCGCCAGCAGCTTCGGTCAAACTAGCTCCTACAATGAGCAGTTCTTC. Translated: CASSFGQTSSYNEQFF.

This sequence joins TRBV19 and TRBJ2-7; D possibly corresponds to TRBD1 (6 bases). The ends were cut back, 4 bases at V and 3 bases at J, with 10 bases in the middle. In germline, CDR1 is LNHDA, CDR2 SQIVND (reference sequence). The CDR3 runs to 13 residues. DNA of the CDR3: TGTGCCAGTAGTAGGACAGTTTACTACGAGCAGTACTTC. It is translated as CASSRTVYYEQYF.

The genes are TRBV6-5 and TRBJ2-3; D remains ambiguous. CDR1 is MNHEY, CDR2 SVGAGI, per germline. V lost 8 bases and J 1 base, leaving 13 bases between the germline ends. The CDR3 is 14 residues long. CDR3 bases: TGTGCCAGCTCCCTGGGTGGGGGCACAGATACGCAGTATTTT. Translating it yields CASSLGGGTDTQYF.

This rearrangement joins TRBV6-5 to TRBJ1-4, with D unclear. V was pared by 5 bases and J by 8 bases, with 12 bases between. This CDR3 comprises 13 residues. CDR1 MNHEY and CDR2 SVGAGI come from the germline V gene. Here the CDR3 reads CASSIKRGEKLFF. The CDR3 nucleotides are TGTGCCAGCAGTATCAAACGCGGGGAAAAACTGTTTTTT.

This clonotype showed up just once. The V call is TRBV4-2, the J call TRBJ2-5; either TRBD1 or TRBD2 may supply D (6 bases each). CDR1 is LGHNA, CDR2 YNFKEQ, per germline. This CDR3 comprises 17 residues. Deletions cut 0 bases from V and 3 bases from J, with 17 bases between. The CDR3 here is CASSQDGFKGGKETQYF. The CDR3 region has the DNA TGTGCCAGCAGCCAAGATGGGTTTAAAGGGGGGAAAGAGACCCAGTACTTC.

The CDR3 loop reads CASSIRESTEAFF. The CDR3 DNA reads TGTGCCAGCAGCATCAGGGAAAGCACTGAAGCTTTCTTT. The chain employs TRBV11-1 and TRBJ1-1, with TRBD1 as a possible D gene (5 bases). The germline CDR1 and CDR2 sequences are SGHAT and FQDESV (reference sequence). V was shortened by 5 bases and J by 4 bases, with 11 bases between the two germline ends. The CDR3 covers 13 residues.

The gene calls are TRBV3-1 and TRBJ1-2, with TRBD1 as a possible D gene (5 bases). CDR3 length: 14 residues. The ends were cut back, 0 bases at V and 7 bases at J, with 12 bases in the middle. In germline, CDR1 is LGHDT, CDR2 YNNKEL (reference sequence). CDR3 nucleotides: TGTGCCAGCAGCCAAGATACCGACAGCTCTGGCTACACCTTC. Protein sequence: CASSQDTDSSGYTF.

Written as DNA, the CDR3 is TGTGCCAGCAGCCAAGATCAGAACTATGGCTACACCTTC. Translation gives CASSQDQNYGYTF. V and J are TRBV3-1 and TRBJ1-2; no firm D call. From germline, CDR1 is LGHDT and CDR2 YNNKEL (reference sequence). The CDR3 length is 13 residues. Trimming shortened V by 0 bases and J by 2 bases, and 4 bases separated the two germline ends.

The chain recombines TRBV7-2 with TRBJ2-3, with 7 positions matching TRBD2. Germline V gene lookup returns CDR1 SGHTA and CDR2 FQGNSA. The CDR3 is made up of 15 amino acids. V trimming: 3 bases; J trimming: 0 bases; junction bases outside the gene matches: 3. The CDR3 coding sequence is TGTGCCAGCAGCTTCACTAGCGCTAGCACAGATACGCAGTATTTT. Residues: CASSFTSASTDTQYF.

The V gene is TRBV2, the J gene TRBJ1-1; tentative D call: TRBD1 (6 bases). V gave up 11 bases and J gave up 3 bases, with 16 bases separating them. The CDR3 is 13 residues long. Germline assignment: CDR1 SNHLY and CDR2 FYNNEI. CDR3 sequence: CAGGQGTDTEAFF. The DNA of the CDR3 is TGTGCCGGCGGGCAGGGGACGGACACTGAAGCTTTCTTT. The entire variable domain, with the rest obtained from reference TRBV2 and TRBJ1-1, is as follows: EPEVTQTPSHQVTQMGQEVILRCVPISNHLYFYWYRQILGQKVEFLVSFYNNEISEKSEIFDDQFSVERPDGSNFTLKIRSTKLEDSAMYFCAGGQGTDTEAFFGQGTRLTVV.

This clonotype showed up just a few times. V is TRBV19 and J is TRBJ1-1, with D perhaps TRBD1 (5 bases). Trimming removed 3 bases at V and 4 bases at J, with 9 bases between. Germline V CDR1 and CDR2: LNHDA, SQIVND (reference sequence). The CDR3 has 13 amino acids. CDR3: CASSMGLVTEAFF. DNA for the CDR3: TGTGCCAGTAGTATGGGACTGGTCACTGAAGCTTTCTTT.

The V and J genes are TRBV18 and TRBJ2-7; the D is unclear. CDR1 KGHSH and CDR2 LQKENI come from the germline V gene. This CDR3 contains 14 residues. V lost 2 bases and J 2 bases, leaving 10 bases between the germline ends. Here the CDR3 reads CASSPGRFTYEQYF. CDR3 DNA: TGTGCCAGCTCACCAGGACGCTTCACCTACGAGCAGTACTTC.

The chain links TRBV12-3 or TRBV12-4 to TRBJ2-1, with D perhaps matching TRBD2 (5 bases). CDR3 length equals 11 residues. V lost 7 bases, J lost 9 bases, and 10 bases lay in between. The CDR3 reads CASTLRGEQFF. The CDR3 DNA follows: TGTGCCAGCACCCTCCGGGGTGAGCAGTTCTTC.

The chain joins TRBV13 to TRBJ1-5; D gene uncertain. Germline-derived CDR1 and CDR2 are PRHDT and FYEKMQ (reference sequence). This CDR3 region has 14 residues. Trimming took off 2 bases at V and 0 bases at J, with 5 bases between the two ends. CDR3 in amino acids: CASSLRNSNQPQHF. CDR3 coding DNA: TGTGCCAGCAGCTTAAGGAATAGCAATCAGCCCCAGCATTTT.

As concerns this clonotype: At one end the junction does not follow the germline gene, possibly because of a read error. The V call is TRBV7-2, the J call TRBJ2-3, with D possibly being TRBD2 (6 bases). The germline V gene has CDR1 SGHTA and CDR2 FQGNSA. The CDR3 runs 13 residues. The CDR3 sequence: CASSLAVTDTQYF. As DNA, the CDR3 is TGTGCCAGCAGTTTAGCGGTCACAGATACGCAGTATTTT.

In nucleotides, the CDR3 is TGTGCCAGCAGCCAATGTTGTAACTGCTCAACTAATGAAAAACTGTTTTTT. Translation gives CASSQCCNCSTNEKLFF. The rearrangement links TRBV14 to TRBJ1-4, with no clear D. The ends were cut back, 2 bases at V and 0 bases at J, with 13 bases in the middle. Germline V CDR1 and CDR2: SGHDN, FVKESK. CDR3 length: 17 amino acids.

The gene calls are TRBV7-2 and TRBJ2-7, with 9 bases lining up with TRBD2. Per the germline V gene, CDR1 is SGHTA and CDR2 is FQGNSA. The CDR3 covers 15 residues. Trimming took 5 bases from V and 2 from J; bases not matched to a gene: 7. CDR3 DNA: TGTGCCAGCAGCGCCCTCGCGGGGGGGGCCTACGAGCAGTACTTC. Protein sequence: CASSALAGGAYEQYF.